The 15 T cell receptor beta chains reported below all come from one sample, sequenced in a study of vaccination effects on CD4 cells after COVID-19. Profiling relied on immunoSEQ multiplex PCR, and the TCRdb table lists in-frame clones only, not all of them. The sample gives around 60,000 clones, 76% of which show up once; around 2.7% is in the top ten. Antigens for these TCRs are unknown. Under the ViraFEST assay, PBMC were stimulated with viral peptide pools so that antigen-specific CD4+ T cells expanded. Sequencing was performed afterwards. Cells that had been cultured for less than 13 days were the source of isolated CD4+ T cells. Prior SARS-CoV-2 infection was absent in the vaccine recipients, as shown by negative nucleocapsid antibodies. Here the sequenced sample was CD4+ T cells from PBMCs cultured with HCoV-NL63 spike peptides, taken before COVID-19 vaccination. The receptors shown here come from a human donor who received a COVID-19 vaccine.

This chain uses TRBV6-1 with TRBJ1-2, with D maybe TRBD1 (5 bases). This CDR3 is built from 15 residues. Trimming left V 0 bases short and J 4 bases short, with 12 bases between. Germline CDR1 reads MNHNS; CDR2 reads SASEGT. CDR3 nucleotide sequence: TGTGCCAGCAGTGAAGCGCATGCGGGGGTCTATGGCTACACCTTC. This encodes CASSEAHAGVYGYTF.

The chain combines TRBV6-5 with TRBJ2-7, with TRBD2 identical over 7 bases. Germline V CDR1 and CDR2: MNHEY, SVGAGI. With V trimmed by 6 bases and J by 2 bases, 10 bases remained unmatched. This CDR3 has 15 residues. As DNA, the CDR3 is TGTGCCAGCAGGATTGGATGGGGGGGAGCCTACGAGCAGTACGTC. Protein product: CASRIGWGGAYEQYV.

CDR3: CASSPGRSGTGSTDTQYF. The CDR3 DNA reads TGTGCCAGCAGCCCTGGCAGATCCGGGACAGGAAGCACAGATACGCAGTATTTT. V usage is TRBV5-4 and J usage is TRBJ2-3, with 8 bases fitting TRBD1. This CDR3 spans 18 amino acids. The germline CDR1 and CDR2 sequences are SGHNT and YYREEE (reference sequence). J was trimmed by 0 bases and V by 4 bases; bases with no gene match: 13. Full variable domain (outside the CDR3, taken from reference TRBV5-4 and TRBJ2-3): ETGVTQSPTHLIKTRGQQVTLRCSSQSGHNTVSWYQQALGQGPQFIFQYYREEENGRGNFPPRFSGLQFPNYSSELNVNALELDDSALYLCASSPGRSGTGSTDTQYFGPGTRLTVL.

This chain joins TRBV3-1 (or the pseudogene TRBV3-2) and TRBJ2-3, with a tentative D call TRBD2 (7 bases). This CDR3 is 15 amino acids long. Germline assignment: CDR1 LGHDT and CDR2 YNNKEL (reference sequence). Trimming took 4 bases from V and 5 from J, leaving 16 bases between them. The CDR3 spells CASSPLEGGKDTQYF. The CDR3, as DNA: TGTGCCAGCAGCCCGCTAGAGGGGGGGAAAGATACGCAGTATTTT.

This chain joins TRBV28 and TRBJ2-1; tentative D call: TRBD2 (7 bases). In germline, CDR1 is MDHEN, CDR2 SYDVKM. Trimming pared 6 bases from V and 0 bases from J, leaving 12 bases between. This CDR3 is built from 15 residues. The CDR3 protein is CASSGRGASYNEQFF. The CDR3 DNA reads TGTGCCAGCAGCGGACGGGGGGCCTCCTACAATGAGCAGTTCTTC.

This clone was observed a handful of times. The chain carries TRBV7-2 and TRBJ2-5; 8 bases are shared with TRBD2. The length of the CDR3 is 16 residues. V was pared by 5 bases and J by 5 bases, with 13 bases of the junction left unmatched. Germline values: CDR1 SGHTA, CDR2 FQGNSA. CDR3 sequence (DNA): TGTGCCAGCAGCCCAGGCGCCGGGGGGGCATATGAGACCCAGTACTTC. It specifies CASSPGAGGAYETQYF.

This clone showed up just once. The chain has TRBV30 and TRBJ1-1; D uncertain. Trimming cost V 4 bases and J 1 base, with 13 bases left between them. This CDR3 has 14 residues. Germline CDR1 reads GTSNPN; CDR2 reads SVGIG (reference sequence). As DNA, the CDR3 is TGTGCCTGGACCTCAAACCAGGAGAACACTGAAGCTTTCTTT. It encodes CAWTSNQENTEAFF.

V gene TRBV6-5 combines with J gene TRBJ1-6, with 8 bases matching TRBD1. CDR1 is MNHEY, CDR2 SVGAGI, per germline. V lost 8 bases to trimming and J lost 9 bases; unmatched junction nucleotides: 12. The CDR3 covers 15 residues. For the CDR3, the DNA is TGTGCCAGCGGCGAGAGTGTCAGGGGGCTTTCACCCCTCCACTTT. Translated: CASGESVRGLSPLHF.

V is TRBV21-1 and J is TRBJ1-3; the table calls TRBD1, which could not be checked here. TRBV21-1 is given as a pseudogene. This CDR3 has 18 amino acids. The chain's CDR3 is CASSKRGNGGPSGNTIYF. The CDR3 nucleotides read TGTGCCAGCAGCAAAAGGGGGAATGGGGGCCCCTCTGGAAACACCATATATTTT.

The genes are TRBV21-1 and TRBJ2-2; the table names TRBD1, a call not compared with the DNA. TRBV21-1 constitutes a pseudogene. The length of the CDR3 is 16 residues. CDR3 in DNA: TGTGCCAGCAGCAATGGGGACAGGAAGAACACCGGGGAGCTGTTTTTT. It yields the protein CASSNGDRKNTGELFF.

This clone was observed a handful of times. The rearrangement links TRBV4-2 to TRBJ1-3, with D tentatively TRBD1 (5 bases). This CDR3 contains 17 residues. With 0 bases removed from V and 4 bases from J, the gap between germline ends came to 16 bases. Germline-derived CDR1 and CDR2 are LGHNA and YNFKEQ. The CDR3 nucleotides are TGTGCCAGCAGCCAAGAGAGAGTAGGGGCCCGAGGAAACACCATATATTTT. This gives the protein CASSQERVGARGNTIYF.

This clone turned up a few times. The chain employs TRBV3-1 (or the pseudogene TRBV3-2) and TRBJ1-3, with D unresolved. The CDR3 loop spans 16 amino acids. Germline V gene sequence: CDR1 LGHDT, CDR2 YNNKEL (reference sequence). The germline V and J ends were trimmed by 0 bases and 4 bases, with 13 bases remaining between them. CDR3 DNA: TGTGCCAGCAGCCAAGAAGGTCGACCGGGGGGAAACACCATATATTTT. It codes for CASSQEGRPGGNTIYF.

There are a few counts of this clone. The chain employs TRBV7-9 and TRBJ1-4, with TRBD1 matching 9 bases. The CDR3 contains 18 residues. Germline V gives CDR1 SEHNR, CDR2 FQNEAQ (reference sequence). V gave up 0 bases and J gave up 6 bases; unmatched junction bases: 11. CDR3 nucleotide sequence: TGTGCCAGCAGCTTAGCAAATCTGGACAGGGGTATACATGAAAAACTGTTTTTT. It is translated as CASSLANLDRGIHEKLFF.

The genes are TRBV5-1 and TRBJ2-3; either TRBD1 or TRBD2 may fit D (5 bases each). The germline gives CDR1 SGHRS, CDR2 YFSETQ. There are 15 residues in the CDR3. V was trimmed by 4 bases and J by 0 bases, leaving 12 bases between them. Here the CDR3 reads CASSQRGQSTDTQYF. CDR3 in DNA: TGCGCCAGCAGCCAACGGGGCCAGAGCACAGATACGCAGTATTTT.

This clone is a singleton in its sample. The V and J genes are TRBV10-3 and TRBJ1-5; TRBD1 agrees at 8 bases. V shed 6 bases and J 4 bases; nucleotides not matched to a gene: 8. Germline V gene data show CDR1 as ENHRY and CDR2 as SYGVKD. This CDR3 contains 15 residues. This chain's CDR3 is CAIRPSDRENQPQHF. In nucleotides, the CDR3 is TGTGCCATCAGACCTTCGGACAGGGAAAATCAGCCCCAGCATTTT.